Presented here are 5 T cell receptor beta chains from one specimen sequenced in a study of shared clonotypes between healthy human individuals. The method was immunoSEQ multiplex PCR; TCRdb's version includes in-frame clones alone and lacks a portion of them. The sample holds around 1.6 million clones; 95% to 99% are singletons and the top ten take roughly 0.45%. The sample consisted of naive CD4+ T cells sorted from blood. Documented subset: CD45RA+ positively selected. These receptors all stem from a man aged 25-45 years in good health.

Worth noting for this clone: This CDR3 is also generated by other DNA sequences in the sample. The chain uses TRBV2 and TRBJ2-7, with a weak D call TRBD2 (5 bases). The CDR3 extends over 12 amino acids. Germline CDR1 is SNHLY and CDR2 is FYNNEI. Trimming removed 8 bases from V and 0 bases from J, with 8 bases in between. CDR3 sequence: CASRSGSYEQYF. The CDR3 DNA follows: TGTGCCAGCCGGAGCGGCTCCTACGAGCAGTACTTC.

The chain links TRBV2 to TRBJ2-2; D is ambiguous. Trimming pared 3 bases from V and 5 bases from J, leaving 7 bases between. Germline-derived CDR1 and CDR2 are SNHLY and FYNNEI. The CDR3 has 13 residues. The CDR3 loop reads CASSERETGELFF. The CDR3 nucleotides are TGTGCCAGCAGTGAGCGAGAAACCGGGGAGCTGTTTTTT.

The chain is built from TRBV6-5 and TRBJ1-1; a possible D gene is TRBD1 (5 bases). The CDR3 sequence is 15 residues long. Trimming stripped 6 bases from V and 8 bases from J, with 22 bases between. CDR1 and CDR2 (germline): MNHEY, SVGAGI. CDR3 coding DNA: TGTGCCAGCAGCCCCCTCATTAGACAGTTAAGGGAAGCTTTCTTT. This translates into CASSPLIRQLREAFF.

The chain carries TRBV7-9 and TRBJ2-1; possible D gene TRBD2, 6 bases. The germline V gene has CDR1 SEHNR and CDR2 FQNEAQ (reference sequence). The CDR3 covers 16 residues. Trimming removed 5 bases at V and 8 bases at J, with 22 bases between. CDR3 bases: TGTGCCAGCAGCCTTTTAACTAGCTTTATTGCGGATGAGCAGTTCTTC. This encodes CASSLLTSFIADEQFF.

The chain uses TRBV28 and TRBJ2-7; D is perhaps TRBD1 (6 bases). The CDR3 spans 13 residues. Germline CDR1 reads MDHEN; CDR2 reads SYDVKM. Trimming stripped 6 bases from V and 3 bases from J, with 12 bases between. The CDR3 loop is CASRLQGDYEQYF. In DNA, the CDR3 is TGTGCCAGCAGGCTACAGGGCGACTACGAGCAGTACTTC. Full variable domain (remainder filled in from reference TRBV28 and TRBJ2-7): DVKVTQSSRYLVKRTGEKVFLECVQDMDHENMFWYRQDPGLGLRLIYFSYDVKMKEKGDIPEGYSVSREKKERFSLILESASTNQTSMYLCASRLQGDYEQYFGPGTRLTVT.